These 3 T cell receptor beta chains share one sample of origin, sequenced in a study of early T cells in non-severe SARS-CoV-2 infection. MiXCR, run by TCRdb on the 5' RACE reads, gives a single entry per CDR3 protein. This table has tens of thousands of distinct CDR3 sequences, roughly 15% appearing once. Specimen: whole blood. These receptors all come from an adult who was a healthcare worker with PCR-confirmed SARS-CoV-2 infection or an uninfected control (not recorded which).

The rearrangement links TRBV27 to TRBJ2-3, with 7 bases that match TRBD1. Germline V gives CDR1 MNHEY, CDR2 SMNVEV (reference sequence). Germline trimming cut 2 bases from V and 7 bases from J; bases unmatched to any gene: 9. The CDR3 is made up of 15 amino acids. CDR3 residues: CASSLRGGIRNTQYF. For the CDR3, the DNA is TGTGCCAGCAGTTTAAGAGGGGGCATAAGGAATACGCAGTATTTT.

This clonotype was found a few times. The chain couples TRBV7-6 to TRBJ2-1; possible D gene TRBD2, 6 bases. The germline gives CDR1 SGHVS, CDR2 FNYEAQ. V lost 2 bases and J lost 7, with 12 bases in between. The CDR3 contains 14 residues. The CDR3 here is CASSLLGRSNEQFF. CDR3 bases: TGTGCCAGCAGCTTACTAGGGAGGTCGAATGAGCAGTTCTTC.

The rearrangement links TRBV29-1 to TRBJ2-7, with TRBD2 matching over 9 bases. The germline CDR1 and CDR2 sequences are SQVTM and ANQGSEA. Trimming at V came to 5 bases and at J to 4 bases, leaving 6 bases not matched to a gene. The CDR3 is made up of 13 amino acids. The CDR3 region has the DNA TGCAGCGTTCTTAGCGGGAGTCAGTACGAGCAGTACTTC. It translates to CSVLSGSQYEQYF.